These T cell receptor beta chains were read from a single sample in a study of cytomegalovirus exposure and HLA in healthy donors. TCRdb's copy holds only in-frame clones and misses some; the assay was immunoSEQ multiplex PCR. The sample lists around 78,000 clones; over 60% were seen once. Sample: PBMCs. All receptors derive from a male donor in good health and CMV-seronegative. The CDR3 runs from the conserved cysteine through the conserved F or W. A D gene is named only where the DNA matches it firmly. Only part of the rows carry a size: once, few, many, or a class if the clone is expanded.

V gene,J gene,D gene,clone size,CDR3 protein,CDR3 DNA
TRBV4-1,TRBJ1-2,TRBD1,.,CASSQAIPGQGNGYTF,TGCGCCAGCAGCCAAGCAATACCCGGACAGGGGAATGGCTACACCTTC
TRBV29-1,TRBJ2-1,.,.,CSVEGTGKSYNEQFF,TGCAGCGTTGAAGGTACAGGGAAATCCTACAATGAGCAGTTCTTC
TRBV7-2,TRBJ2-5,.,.,CASKGDQETQYF,TGTGCCAGCAAGGGGGACCAAGAGACCCAGTACTTC
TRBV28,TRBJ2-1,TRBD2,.,CASLGGGSRNEQFF,TGTGCCAGCCTTGGGGGGGGGTCGCGGAATGAGCAGTTCTTC
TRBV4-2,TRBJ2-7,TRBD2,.,CASSLRRESYEQYF,TGTGCCAGCAGCCTGAGGCGGGAGTCCTACGAGCAGTACTTC
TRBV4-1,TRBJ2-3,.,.,CASSQDPSTDTQYF,TGCGCCAGCAGCCAAGATCCCTCCACAGATACGCAGTATTTT
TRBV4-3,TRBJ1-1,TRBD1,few,CASSQGRTGSTEAFF,TGCGCCAGCAGCCAGGGTAGGACAGGGTCTACTGAAGCTTTCTTT
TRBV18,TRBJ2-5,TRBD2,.,CASSPGLGVEETQYF,TGTGCCAGCTCACCCGGACTAGGGGTCGAAGAGACCCAGTACTTC
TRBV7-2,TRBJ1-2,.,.,CASSSPGRGYGYTF,TGTGCCAGCAGCTCCCCAGGGCGCGGCTATGGCTACACCTTC
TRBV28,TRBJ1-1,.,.,CASRPHRNRNEAFF,TGTGCCAGCAGGCCCCACAGGAACCGTAATGAAGCTTTCTTT
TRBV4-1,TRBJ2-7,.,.,CASSQELSFSYEQYF,TGCGCCAGCAGCCAAGAATTATCCTTTTCCTACGAGCAGTACTTC
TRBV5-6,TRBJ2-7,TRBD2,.,CASSLASGGIEQYF,TGTGCCAGCAGCTTGGCTAGCGGGGGGATCGAGCAGTACTTC
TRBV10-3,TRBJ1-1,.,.,CAAQGYGTEAFF,TGTGCCGCCCAGGGTTATGGGACTGAAGCTTTCTTT
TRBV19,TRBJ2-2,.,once,CASSIIGELFF,TGTGCCAGTAGTATCATCGGGGAGCTGTTTTTT
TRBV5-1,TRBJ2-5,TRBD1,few,CASSWDREGTQYF,TGCGCCAGCAGCTGGGACAGGGAGGGGACCCAGTACTTC
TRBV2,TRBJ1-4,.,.,CASSEYGNRNEKLFF,TGTGCCAGCAGTGAGTACGGGAACCGCAATGAAAAACTGTTTTTT
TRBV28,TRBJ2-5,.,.,CASSSVTRETQYF,TGTGCCAGCAGTAGCGTTACAAGGGAGACCCAGTACTTC
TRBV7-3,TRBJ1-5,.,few,CAKGQPNQPQHF,TGTGCCAAGGGGCAGCCTAATCAGCCCCAGCATTTT
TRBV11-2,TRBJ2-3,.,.,CASSLDGGTSAQYF,TGTGCCAGCAGCTTAGATGGGGGGACCTCAGCGCAGTATTTT
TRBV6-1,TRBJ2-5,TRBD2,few,CASSVLGTRGYETQYF,TGTGCCAGCAGTGTATTAGGGACTAGAGGCTATGAGACCCAGTACTTC
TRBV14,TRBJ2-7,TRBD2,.,CASSPVRGVVYEQYF,TGTGCCAGCAGCCCGGTGCGGGGGGTTGTGTACGAGCAGTACTTC
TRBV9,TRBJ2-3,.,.,CASSVDAGFSDTQYF,TGTGCCAGCAGCGTAGACGCGGGGTTCTCAGATACGCAGTATTTT
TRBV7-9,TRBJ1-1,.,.,CASSLGEGAFF,TGTGCCAGCAGCTTAGGGGAGGGAGCTTTCTTT
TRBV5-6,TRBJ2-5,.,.,CASTNQETQYF,TGTGCCAGCACCAACCAAGAGACCCAGTACTTC
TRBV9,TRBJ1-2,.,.,CASSRSYTVAGYGYTF,TGTGCCAGCAGTCGTAGCTACACAGTTGCGGGGTACGGCTACACCTTC
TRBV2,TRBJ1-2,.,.,CASSVTGYGNYGYTF,TGTGCCAGCAGTGTTACAGGGTACGGCAACTATGGCTACACCTTC
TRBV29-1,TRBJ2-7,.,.,CSVRQATYEQYF,TGCAGCGTTCGGCAGGCCACTTACGAGCAGTACTTC
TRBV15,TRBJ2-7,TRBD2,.,CATSTGRAYEQYF,TGTGCCACCAGCACGGGGAGGGCCTACGAGCAGTACTTC
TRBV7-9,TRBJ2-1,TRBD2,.,CASSLLRLAGTGEQFF,TGTGCCAGCAGCTTATTACGACTAGCGGGAACAGGCGAGCAGTTCTTC
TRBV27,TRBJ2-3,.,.,CASSPYSTADTQYF,TGTGCCAGCAGTCCCTATAGCACGGCAGATACGCAGTATTTT
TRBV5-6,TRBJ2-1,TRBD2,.,CASSLSTGGDRFF,TGTGCCAGCAGCTTGAGTACGGGGGGAGATCGGTTCTTC
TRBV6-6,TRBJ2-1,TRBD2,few,CASSKSGLVGNEQFF,TGTGCCAGCAGCAAATCGGGACTAGTGGGCAATGAGCAGTTCTTC
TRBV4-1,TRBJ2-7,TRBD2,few,CASSQGRGTSGSYEQYF,TGCGCCAGCAGCCAAGGGAGGGGGACTAGCGGCTCCTACGAGCAGTACTTC
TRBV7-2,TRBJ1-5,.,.,CASSSQQELGNQPQHF,TGTGCCAGCAGCTCCCAACAGGAATTGGGCAATCAGCCCCAGCATTTT
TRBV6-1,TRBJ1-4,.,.,CASAGGDFGKKLFF,TGTGCCAGCGCTGGGGGGGATTTCGGGAAAAAACTGTTTTTT
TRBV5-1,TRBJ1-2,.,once,CASSPGSGSSNYGYTF,TGCGCCAGCAGCCCAGGCTCGGGGTCATCTAACTATGGCTACACCTTC
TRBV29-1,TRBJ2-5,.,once,CSVVLRHQETQYF,TGCAGCGTTGTTTTGCGCCACCAAGAGACCCAGTACTTC
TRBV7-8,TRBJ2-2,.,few,CASSPMGRNTGELFF,TGTGCCAGCAGCCCCATGGGGCGGAACACCGGGGAGCTGTTTTTT
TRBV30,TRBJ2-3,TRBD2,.,CAWSAASGASTDTQYF,TGTGCCTGGAGTGCGGCTAGCGGGGCTAGCACAGATACGCAGTATTTT
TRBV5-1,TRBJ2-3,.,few,CASSLVGGFTDTQYF,TGCGCCAGCAGCTTGGTCGGGGGATTCACAGATACGCAGTATTTT
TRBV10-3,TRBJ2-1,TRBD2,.,CAIDSGLTNEQFF,TGTGCCATAGATAGCGGGCTAACGAATGAGCAGTTCTTC
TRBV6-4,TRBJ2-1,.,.,CASSKTEDNEQFF,TGTGCCAGCAGTAAGACCGAGGACAATGAGCAGTTCTTC
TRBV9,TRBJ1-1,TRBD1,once,CASSVQGERNTEAFF,TGTGCCAGCAGCGTACAGGGGGAGCGGAACACTGAAGCTTTCTTT
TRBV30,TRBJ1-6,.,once,CAWRWGASNSPLHF,TGTGCCTGGAGATGGGGCGCCTCTAATTCACCCCTCCACTTT
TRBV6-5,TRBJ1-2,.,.,CASTQGYGYTF,TGTGCCAGCACTCAGGGCTATGGCTACACCTTC
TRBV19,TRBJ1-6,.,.,CASSPDSWNSPLHF,TGTGCCAGTAGTCCGGACAGCTGGAATTCACCCCTCCACTTT
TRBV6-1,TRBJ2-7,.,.,CASSEVTTYEQYF,TGTGCCAGCAGTGAAGTCACAACCTACGAGCAGTACTTC
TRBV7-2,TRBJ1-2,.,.,CASSPQTAYGYTF,TGTGCCAGCAGCCCCCAGACTGCATATGGCTACACCTTC
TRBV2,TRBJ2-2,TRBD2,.,CASSEALRGGPPIGELFF,TGTGCCAGCAGTGAAGCGCTTCGGGGGGGCCCCCCCATCGGGGAGCTGTTTTTT
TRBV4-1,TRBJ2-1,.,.,CASSQASGAGNEQFF,TGCGCCAGCAGCCAAGCATCAGGGGCCGGCAATGAGCAGTTCTTC